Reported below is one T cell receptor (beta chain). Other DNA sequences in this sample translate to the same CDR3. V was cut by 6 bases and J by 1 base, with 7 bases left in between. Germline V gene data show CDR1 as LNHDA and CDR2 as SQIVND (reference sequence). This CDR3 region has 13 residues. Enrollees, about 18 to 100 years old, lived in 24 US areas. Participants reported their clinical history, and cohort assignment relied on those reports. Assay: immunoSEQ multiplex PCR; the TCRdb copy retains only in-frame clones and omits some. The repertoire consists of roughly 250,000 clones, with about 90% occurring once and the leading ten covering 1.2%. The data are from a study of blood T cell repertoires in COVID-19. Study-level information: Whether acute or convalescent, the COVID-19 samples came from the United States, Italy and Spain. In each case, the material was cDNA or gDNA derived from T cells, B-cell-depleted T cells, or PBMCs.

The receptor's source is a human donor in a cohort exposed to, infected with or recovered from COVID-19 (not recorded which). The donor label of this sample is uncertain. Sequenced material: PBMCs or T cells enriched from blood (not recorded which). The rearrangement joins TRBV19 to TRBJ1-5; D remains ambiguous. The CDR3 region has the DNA TGTGCCAGTAGCCGAGGGAGCAATCAGCCCCAGCATTTT. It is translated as CASSRGSNQPQHF.